This T cell receptor (beta chain) was profiled in a study of vaccination effects on CD4 cells after COVID-19. Sequencing followed a ViraFEST assay step that expanded antigen-specific CD4+ T cells with viral peptide pools. Following 10 days of culture, CD4+ T cells were isolated. It was between March and December 2020 that the person had a SARS-CoV-2 infection confirmed by PCR. As for this clone: Its antigen is currently unknown.

Sequenced by immunoSEQ multiplex PCR; TCRdb stores in-frame clones only, minus some. Of tens of thousands of clones in the sample, approximately 70% are singletons; the top ten hold roughly 30%. This CDR3 is 13 amino acids long. With 5 bases removed from V and 11 bases from J, the gap between germline ends came to 16 bases. CDR1 and CDR2 (germline): MNHEY, SMNVEV (reference sequence). The sequencing here drew on CD4+ T cells from PBMCs cultured with a peptide pool, taken before COVID-19 vaccination. V gene TRBV27 combines with J gene TRBJ2-1; D might be TRBD1 (6 bases). This sequence originates from a human donor who had a prior SARS-CoV-2 infection. The CDR3 region has the DNA TGTGCCAGCAGTACCCCCGCCGGGACAAAGCAGTTCTTC. Its protein is CASSTPAGTKQFF.